This T cell receptor (beta chain) appears in the sequencing data of a study of cytomegalovirus exposure and HLA in healthy donors. Findings of the study overall: About 87% or about 30% of the time was how often most TCR beta V segments were productive, according to an earlier analysis. Relative to equally common others, HLA-associated TCR beta chains showed greater clonal expansion in a later analysis. Roughly uniform sequencing depth across donors was assumed, possibly incorrectly.

About this clone itself: Antigen unknown.

PCR used 60 Vbeta primers and 13 Jbeta primers. Profiled with immunoSEQ multiplex PCR; TCRdb holds only in-frame clones, not every one. Found here are roughly 130,000 clones, more than 60% of them singletons; the top ten hold approximately 2.1%. There are 15 residues in the CDR3. Per germline, CDR1 MGHRA and CDR2 YSYEKL. After removal of 4 bases from V and 12 bases from J, the junction contained 14 bases not matched to a gene. The chain has TRBV4-1 and TRBJ1-4, with TRBD1 matching over 7 bases. This clonotype originated in a woman aged 40 to 50 in good health and CMV-seropositive. Sequenced material: PBMCs. The CDR3 region has the DNA TGCGCCAGCAGCCCTCCTGCAAGATCAGGGGGAGAACTGTTTTTT. Protein: CASSPPARSGGELFF.